These 23 T cell receptor beta chains were sequenced from one sample in a study of identical twins. TCRdb ran MiXCR on the 5' RACE reads and lists one entry per CDR3 protein. The sample has around 690,000 distinct CDR3 sequences; approximately 21% are singletons. These data also featured in a second study, about T cells expressing NK-cell markers.

Sequencing used PBMCs. The receptor set was obtained from a young woman in good health.

The chain couples TRBV3-1 to TRBJ2-5; tentative D call: TRBD2 (6 bases). This CDR3 spans 15 amino acids. Germline-derived CDR1 and CDR2 are LGHDT and YNNKEL (reference sequence). V lost 4 bases and J lost 8, with 20 bases in between. DNA for the CDR3: TGTGCCAGCAGCCTGTCGATGGGCGGGGCCCTCACCCAGTACTTC. Amino acids: CASSLSMGGALTQYF.

This clonotype was counted a few times. The CDR3 nucleotides are TGTGCCAGCATTTCGGGACTAGCGGGCATCCTGAGGACAGATACGCAGTATTTT. Translation gives CASISGLAGILRTDTQYF. The V gene is TRBV12-3 or TRBV12-4, the J gene TRBJ2-3; 12 bases line up with TRBD2. Trimming took 7 bases from V and 3 from J; bases not matched to a gene: 14. CDR3 length: 18 amino acids.

The chain joins TRBV5-1 to TRBJ1-1; D is uncertain. The germline V and J ends were trimmed by 1 base and 10 bases, with 14 bases remaining between them. This CDR3 has 13 residues. CDR1 and CDR2 (germline): SGHRS, YFSETQ. The CDR3 here is CASSLRVLDSAFF. The DNA of the CDR3 is TGCGCCAGCAGCTTGAGAGTTCTTGATTCAGCTTTCTTT.

There are a few counts of this clonotype. The rearrangement joins TRBV20-1 to TRBJ2-3; the match to TRBD2 covers 7 bases. Germline V gene data show CDR1 as DFQATT and CDR2 as SNEGSKA (reference sequence). With 0 bases clipped from V and 4 bases from J, the junction kept 10 bases outside the gene matches. This CDR3 is 16 amino acids long. CDR3 sequence (DNA): TGCAGTGCTAGAGACACAGCAGCGGGGATATCAGATACGCAGTATTTT. Residues: CSARDTAAGISDTQYF.

J is TRBJ2-7 and V is TRBV27; TRBD2 aligns across 9 bases. V lost 7 bases to trimming and J lost 6 bases; unmatched junction nucleotides: 10. This CDR3 is 14 amino acids long. From germline, CDR1 is MNHEY and CDR2 SMNVEV (reference sequence). The CDR3 coding sequence is TGTGCCAGCACCTCTAGCGGGGATCTTTTCGAGCAGTACTTC. It codes for CASTSSGDLFEQYF.

This clonotype has at least ten counts. The genes are TRBV29-1 and TRBJ2-6, with TRBD2 matching over 7 bases. Losses at the gene ends were 6 bases for V and 0 bases for J; bases not matched to a gene: 8. CDR1 SQVTM and CDR2 ANQGSEA come from the germline V gene. This CDR3 is built from 16 residues. This CDR3 is CSVWGGTHSGANVLTF. DNA for the CDR3: TGCAGCGTCTGGGGGGGGACCCACTCTGGGGCCAACGTCCTGACTTTC.

This clonotype has a handful of counts. This chain connects TRBV5-1 to TRBJ2-2; 8 bases align to TRBD1. The CDR3 extends over 21 amino acids. Germline V lookup: CDR1 SGHRS, CDR2 YFSETQ. Trimming cost V 1 base and J 0 bases; bases outside gene matches: 17. The CDR3 DNA reads as TGCGCCAGCAGCTTGAGAGACAGGGGCTCAAGGTGGTTCGCGAACACCGGGGAGCTGTTTTTT. This sequence encodes CASSLRDRGSRWFANTGELFF.

This clonotype was recorded a few times. The rearrangement uses TRBV11-2 and TRBJ2-5, with TRBD1 as a possible D gene (6 bases). Trimming shortened V by 5 bases and J by 7 bases, and 17 bases separated the two germline ends. The CDR3 contains 14 residues. Germline lookup yields CDR1 SGHAT and CDR2 FQNNGV. CDR3 region: CASSRMDSRVTQYF. Written as DNA, the CDR3 is TGTGCCAGCAGCCGGATGGACAGCCGGGTGACCCAGTACTTC.

In its sample, this clonotype was seen a few times. The rearrangement uses TRBV29-1 and TRBJ2-1; TRBD1 or TRBD2 may be the D gene (6 bases each). The CDR3 totals 13 residues. V was cut by 5 bases and J by 1 base, with 9 bases left in between. CDR1 is SQVTM, CDR2 ANQGSEA, per germline. CDR3 sequence reads: CSVWRGSYNEQFF. CDR3 DNA sequence: TGCAGCGTTTGGAGGGGGTCCTACAATGAGCAGTTCTTC.

CDR3 DNA: TGTGCCAGCAGCCCCCAAGCCCCCGGGAGTCGTTACGAGCAGTACTTC. Translation: CASSPQAPGSRYEQYF. The rearrangement links TRBV9 to TRBJ2-7; TRBD2 is a possible D gene (6 bases). Germline CDR1 reads SGDLS; CDR2 reads YYNGEE. The CDR3 is made up of 16 amino acids. The V end lost 4 bases, the J end lost 4 bases, and 21 bases lay between the germline ends.

There are a few counts of this clonotype. The chain uses TRBV5-6 and TRBJ2-3, with D possibly TRBD2 on 6 matching bases. The V gene lost 0 bases and the J gene lost 8 bases, with 13 bases spanning the gap. Germline assignment: CDR1 SGHDT and CDR2 YYEEEE. There are 14 residues in the CDR3. The CDR3 DNA reads TGTGCCAGCAGCTTGGGGGGGGACGTGAGTACGCAGTATTTT. It specifies CASSLGGDVSTQYF.

This clonotype was recorded a few times. This chain joins TRBV12-5 and TRBJ1-1; possible D gene TRBD1, 5 bases. The length of the CDR3 is 12 residues. The germline V gene has CDR1 LGHNT and CDR2 FRNRAP. V shed 6 bases and J shed 9 bases, with 14 bases lying between them. The CDR3 sequence: CASGVNAGQAFF. The CDR3 DNA sequence: TGTGCTAGTGGCGTTAATGCGGGGCAAGCTTTCTTT.

This clonotype was counted between two and nine times. The genes are TRBV20-1 and TRBJ2-3, with D perhaps assigned TRBD1 or TRBD2 (6 bases each). Between the trimmed V and J ends, which lost 6 bases and 0 bases, there was a span of 16 bases. This CDR3 region has 15 residues. Germline lookup yields CDR1 DFQATT and CDR2 SNEGSKA (reference sequence). This CDR3 is CSALSGAGSTDTQYF. The CDR3 DNA sequence: TGCAGTGCGCTGTCGGGGGCGGGAAGCACAGATACGCAGTATTTT.

The J gene is TRBJ2-3, the V gene TRBV7-2; D may be TRBD2 (6 bases). Trimming stripped 7 bases from V and 2 bases from J, with 16 bases between. CDR1 is SGHTA, CDR2 FQGNSA, per germline. The CDR3 is 15 amino acids. CDR3 protein: CASMPEGRPTDTQYF. In DNA, the CDR3 is TGTGCCAGCATGCCGGAGGGCCGTCCCACAGATACGCAGTATTTT.

The chain links TRBV25-1 to TRBJ1-1; TRBD1 matches 11 bases. The length of the CDR3 is 15 residues. The germline CDR1 and CDR2 sequences are MGHDK and SYGVNS. V gave up 7 bases and J gave up 14 bases; unmatched junction bases: 18. This chain's CDR3 is CASTRTGGLSSGAFF. The CDR3 bases are TGTGCCAGCACCCGGACAGGGGGCTTATCTAGTGGAGCCTTCTTT. Based on the CDR3 plus reference TRBV25-1 and TRBJ1-1, the full variable domain is EADIYQTPRYLVIGTGKKITLECSQTMGHDKMYWYQQDPGMELHLIHYSYGVNSTEKGDLSSESTVSRIRTEHFPLTLESARPSHTSQYLCASTRTGGLSSGAFFGQGTRLTVV.

There are many counts of this clonotype. This sequence joins TRBV6-2 or TRBV6-3 and TRBJ2-5; D gene unclear. Germline V gene data show CDR1 as MNHEY and CDR2 as SVGEGT. This CDR3 spans 11 amino acids. Deletions cut 5 bases from V and 5 bases from J, with 6 bases between. The CDR3 spells CASSNSETQYF. In DNA form, the CDR3 reads TGTGCCAGCAGTAACAGCGAGACCCAGTACTTC.

This clonotype occurred a few times. V usage is TRBV21-1 and J usage is TRBJ2-1. TRBV21-1 is shown as a pseudogene. The CDR3 is 16 amino acids. This chain's CDR3 is CASSKPGRSSYNEQFF. The CDR3 region has the DNA TGTGCCAGCAGCAAACCTGGGCGGAGCTCCTACAATGAGCAGTTCTTC.

This clonotype was counted ten times or more. This rearrangement joins TRBV12-3 or TRBV12-4 to TRBJ1-1; 7 bases match TRBD1. The CDR3 extends over 15 amino acids. V lost 6 bases to trimming and J lost 0 bases; unmatched junction nucleotides: 7. CDR3 residues: CASSSTGAMNTEAFF. The CDR3 DNA sequence: TGTGCCAGCAGCAGCACAGGGGCCATGAACACTGAAGCTTTCTTT.

This clonotype showed up just a few times. V is TRBV12-3 or TRBV12-4 and J is TRBJ1-6; D is uncertain. Trimming took off 3 bases at V and 6 bases at J, with 9 bases between the two ends. The CDR3 is made up of 14 amino acids. For the CDR3, the DNA is TGTGCCAGCAGTTTCCAAGGTCCTAATTCACCCCTCCACTTT. Protein product: CASSFQGPNSPLHF.

This clonotype was seen repeatedly, ten times or more. The V gene is TRBV5-1, the J gene TRBJ1-5, with D perhaps matching TRBD1 (5 bases). This CDR3 contains 14 residues. The germline V gene encodes CDR1 SGHRS and CDR2 YFSETQ. V dropped 0 bases and J dropped 7 bases, with 11 bases sitting between them. The DNA for the CDR3 is TGCGCCAGCAGCTTGGGAGGGGCTCACCAGCCCCAGCATTTT. This gives the protein CASSLGGAHQPQHF.

This clonotype was found a few times. The chain employs TRBV12-3 or TRBV12-4 and TRBJ1-5, with D unclear. The CDR3 sequence is 15 residues long. The germline V and J ends were trimmed by 0 bases and 7 bases, with 13 bases remaining between them. The CDR3 region has the DNA TGTGCCAGCAGTTTAGCGCCTACATCATCCCAGCCCCAGCATTTT. Its protein is CASSLAPTSSQPQHF.

V is TRBV16 and J is TRBJ1-1, with 7 bases that match TRBD1. With 11 bases clipped from V and 1 base from J, the junction kept 19 bases outside the gene matches. The CDR3 spans 17 residues. The germline CDR1 and CDR2 sequences are KGHSY and FQNENV. The CDR3 sequence: CACSQYITGTANTEAFF. The DNA of the CDR3 is TGTGCCTGCTCCCAATATATAACCGGGACAGCGAACACTGAAGCTTTCTTT.

Many counts were recorded for this clonotype. The chain joins TRBV5-6 to TRBJ2-5, with D unclear. Germline V gene sequence: CDR1 SGHDT, CDR2 YYEEEE. V was trimmed by 5 bases and J by 2 bases, leaving 4 bases between them. This CDR3 is built from 11 residues. CDR3 loop: CASRGQETQYF. The DNA of the CDR3 is TGTGCCAGCAGGGGACAAGAGACCCAGTACTTC.